These 22 T cell receptor beta chains were all obtained from the same sample, sequenced in a study of blood T cell repertoires in COVID-19 (dated by TCRdb to between 2020 and 2021). Libraries came from the immunoSEQ multiplex PCR assay. TCRdb took this table from immuneACCESS and kept in-frame rearrangements with V and J called. Such tables lack part of the clones; where checked against another copy, unresolved V genes explain under half of the gap, and the rest is unexplained. This sample has around 700,000 clones in its table, and approximately 90% of those were observed once. The ten most abundant clones make up over 0.2% of the sample. Input material: peripheral blood. These receptor sequences come from a woman aged 18-29 years with acute or convalescent COVID-19.

This sequence joins TRBV5-1 and TRBJ1-2, with D perhaps matching TRBD1 (6 bases). V was pared by 5 bases and J by 2 bases, with 13 bases between. CDR1 and CDR2 from the germline V gene are SGHRS and YFSETQ. This CDR3 has 14 residues. Here the CDR3 reads CASSELRGNYGYTF. CDR3 nucleotide sequence: TGCGCCAGCAGTGAGCTAAGGGGGAACTATGGCTACACCTTC. Filled out from reference TRBV5-1 and TRBJ1-2, the complete variable domain reads KAGVTQTPRYLIKTRGQQVTLSCSPISGHRSVSWYQQTPGQGLQFLFEYFSETQRNKGNFPGRFSGRQFSNSRSEMNVSTLELGDSALYLCASSELRGNYGYTFGSGTRLTVV.

This chain joins TRBV27 and TRBJ2-7, with 10 bases that match TRBD1. J lost 2 bases, V lost 2 bases, and 3 bases had no gene match. CDR1 is MNHEY and CDR2 is SMNVEV in the germline V gene (reference sequence). There are 15 residues in the CDR3. DNA for the CDR3: TGTGCCAGCAGTTTAGGGACAGGGGTACCCTACGAGCAGTACTTC. Amino acids: CASSLGTGVPYEQYF.

Comments on this clone: The sample contains more than one DNA sequence encoding this CDR3. The chain carries TRBV18 and TRBJ1-4; 7 bases match TRBD1. The CDR3 is 14 amino acids. The V gene end was trimmed by 4 bases and the J gene end by 8 bases; junction bases not matched to a gene: 7. CDR1 is KGHSH, CDR2 LQKENI, per germline. The chain's CDR3 is CASSLDRAGEKLFF. DNA for the CDR3: TGTGCCAGCTCACTCGACAGGGCGGGAGAAAAACTGTTTTTT.

The chain has TRBV9 and TRBJ1-5, with D tentatively TRBD1 (5 bases). This CDR3 contains 14 residues. The V gene's germline CDR1 is SGDLS and CDR2 YYNGEE. V was trimmed by 5 bases and J by 0 bases, leaving 9 bases between them. CDR3 sequence reads: CASSSTDSNQPQHF. As DNA, the CDR3 is TGTGCCAGCAGTTCGACAGATAGCAATCAGCCCCAGCATTTT.

The chain combines TRBV24-1 with TRBJ1-5; D gene ambiguous. Germline CDR1 is KGHDR and CDR2 is SFDVKD. The CDR3 has 18 residues. V lost 4 bases and J lost 3, with 21 bases in between. The CDR3 DNA reads TGTGCCACCAGTGACTCTAGGGCGGGGTTGAGGGCCAATCAGCCCCAGCATTTT. This codes for CATSDSRAGLRANQPQHF.

This sequence joins TRBV7-2 and TRBJ1-1, with 10 bases that match TRBD1. V shed 4 bases and J 4 bases; nucleotides not matched to a gene: 12. CDR3 length: 17 amino acids. Germline V lookup: CDR1 SGHTA, CDR2 FQGNSA. The chain's CDR3 is CASSSGQGRRRGTEAFF. The CDR3, as DNA: TGTGCCAGCAGCTCGGGACAGGGGAGGAGGAGGGGCACTGAAGCTTTCTTT.

The chain links TRBV5-5 to TRBJ1-3, with D hard to call. Germline V gives CDR1 SGHKS, CDR2 YYEKEE (reference sequence). Trimming removed 2 bases at V and 0 bases at J, with 3 bases between. The CDR3 is 13 amino acids. The CDR3 nucleotides are TGTGCCAGCAGCTTCAACTCTGGAAACACCATATATTTT. Amino acid sequence: CASSFNSGNTIYF.

The chain joins TRBV25-1 to TRBJ2-7; weak D call: TRBD1 (5 bases). Germline CDR1 is MGHDK and CDR2 is SYGVNS. The CDR3 sequence is 12 residues long. Trimming cost V 9 bases and J 5 bases, with 14 bases left between them. Written as DNA, the CDR3 is TGTGCCAGTAGCCATGGGGCAGACGAGCAGTACTTC. It yields the protein CASSHGADEQYF.

J is TRBJ1-6 and V is TRBV4-1; TRBD1 agrees at 7 bases. The CDR3 has 16 amino acids. Unmatched junction bases numbered 10, after V lost 3 bases and J lost 8 bases. Germline V gives CDR1 MGHRA, CDR2 YSYEKL. CDR3 protein: CASSHLAGTDYSPLHF. For the CDR3, the DNA is TGCGCCAGCAGCCATTTAGCCGGGACAGACTATTCACCCCTCCACTTT.

With regard to this clone: This same CDR3 is encoded by further DNA sequences in the sample. The J gene is TRBJ1-1, the V gene TRBV6-5; D remains ambiguous. This CDR3 spans 11 amino acids. V lost 5 bases to trimming and J lost 2 bases, with 3 bases between them. Germline CDR1 reads MNHEY; CDR2 reads SVGAGI. CDR3 region: CASSRNTEAFF. CDR3 in DNA: TGTGCCAGCAGTCGTAACACTGAAGCTTTCTTT.

The gene calls are TRBV7-2 and TRBJ1-2; 10 bases map to TRBD1. V shed 1 base, J shed 6 bases, and the junction held 8 bases outside the gene matches. The CDR3 is 16 residues long. The V gene's germline CDR1 is SGHTA and CDR2 FQGNSA. The CDR3 bases are TGTGCCAGCAGCTTAGGAGGCAGGGGACAGGGGAATGGCTACACCTTC. Residues: CASSLGGRGQGNGYTF.

This sequence joins TRBV9 and TRBJ1-3, with 9 bases that match TRBD1. V shed 3 bases and J 8 bases; nucleotides not matched to a gene: 6. The CDR3 contains 14 residues. Germline CDR1 and CDR2: SGDLS and YYNGEE. CDR3 coding DNA: TGTGCCAGCAGCGAAGGGACAGGGTGGGACACCATATATTTT. Its translation is CASSEGTGWDTIYF. The full variable domain, with the rest looked up from reference TRBV9 and TRBJ1-3, is DSGVTQTPKHLITATGQRVTLRCSPRSGDLSVYWYQQSLDQGLQFLIQYYNGEERAKGNILERFSAQQFPDLHSELNLSSLELGDSALYFCASSEGTGWDTIYFGEGSWLTVV.

This clone has just a few counts. As DNA, the CDR3 is TGTGCCAGCAGCTTAGGAGGGACAGAAACCTACGAGCAGTACTTC. Protein: CASSLGGTETYEQYF. This chain connects TRBV11-2 to TRBJ2-7; 7 bases line up with TRBD1. V gave up 1 base and J gave up 2 bases; unmatched junction bases: 5. Germline values: CDR1 SGHAT, CDR2 FQNNGV. This CDR3 is 15 amino acids long.

This chain links TRBV10-3 with TRBJ2-1, with D perhaps TRBD2 (7 bases). This CDR3 region has 16 residues. CDR1 and CDR2 from the germline V gene are ENHRY and SYGVKD. With 4 bases removed from V and 3 bases from J, the gap between germline ends came to 16 bases. The DNA for the CDR3 is TGTGCCATCAGTGCAGCGGGACACACGTTCTACAATGAGCAGTTCTTC. Amino acids: CAISAAGHTFYNEQFF.

This clone was counted once. This chain uses TRBV24-1 with TRBJ1-5; D ambiguous. The germline V and J ends were trimmed by 1 base and 6 bases, with 6 bases remaining between them. Germline loops: CDR1 KGHDR, CDR2 SFDVKD. The CDR3 is 13 amino acids. CDR3 nucleotides: TGTGCCACCAGTGATTTTGGCACTCAGCCCCAGCATTTT. Translated: CATSDFGTQPQHF.

Here the CDR3 DNA reads TGTGCCAGCAGTGACCTGGACATGATATACGAGCAGTACTTC. Translated, it gives CASSDLDMIYEQYF. The chain employs TRBV6-1 and TRBJ2-7; D is perhaps TRBD1 (5 bases). The V end lost 3 bases, the J end lost 4 bases, and 13 bases lay between the germline ends. From germline, CDR1 is MNHNS and CDR2 SASEGT. CDR3 length equals 14 residues.

The V gene is TRBV6-5, the J gene TRBJ1-1, with TRBD1 as a possible D gene (5 bases). The CDR3 has 14 residues. V was cut by 6 bases and J by 0 bases, with 11 bases left in between. The germline CDR1 and CDR2 sequences are MNHEY and SVGAGI. Here the CDR3 DNA reads TGTGCCAGCAGCCTCGACAGAATGAACACTGAAGCTTTCTTT. Its protein product is CASSLDRMNTEAFF.

V gene TRBV29-1 combines with J gene TRBJ2-7; the match to TRBD1 covers 9 bases. This CDR3 contains 13 residues. In germline, CDR1 is SQVTM, CDR2 ANQGSEA. Unmatched junction bases numbered 4, after V lost 7 bases and J lost 0 bases. The CDR3 nucleotides are TGCAGCGCGACAGGGGGGAGCTCCTACGAGCAGTACTTC. Protein sequence: CSATGGSSYEQYF.

This clone is a singleton in its sample. The V call is TRBV29-1, the J call TRBJ2-3; possibly TRBD1 for D (5 bases). Looked up from germline, CDR1 is SQVTM and CDR2 is ANQGSEA. Trimming took 4 bases from V and 11 from J, leaving 13 bases between them. The CDR3 loop spans 11 amino acids. CDR3 protein: CSVVHLGVQYF. In nucleotides, the CDR3 is TGCAGCGTTGTACACCTAGGGGTGCAGTATTTT.

The chain couples TRBV27 to TRBJ1-2; the D is unclear. V was pared by 5 bases and J by 5 bases, with 12 bases between. CDR1 MNHEY and CDR2 SMNVEV come from the germline V gene (reference sequence). This CDR3 has 13 residues. The DNA for the CDR3 is TGTGCCAGCAGTACAGTCACGGGATATGGCTACACCTTC. Translation: CASSTVTGYGYTF.

J is TRBJ1-3 and V is TRBV10-2, with D maybe TRBD1 (5 bases). V was cut by 4 bases and J by 4 bases, with 14 bases left in between. This CDR3 spans 15 amino acids. The germline V gene has CDR1 WSHSY and CDR2 SAAADI. The CDR3 loop reads CASSGGAGSGNTIYF. The CDR3 nucleotides are TGCGCCAGCAGTGGCGGGGCAGGGTCAGGAAACACCATATATTTT.

The rearrangement links TRBV11-2 to TRBJ2-3, with D hard to call. The ends were cut back, 4 bases at V and 2 bases at J, with 16 bases in the middle. The germline gives CDR1 SGHAT, CDR2 FQNNGV. The CDR3 extends over 16 amino acids. For the CDR3, the DNA is TGTGCCAGCAGCTCAATGTATCAGTCTGCCACAGATACGCAGTATTTT. Protein sequence: CASSSMYQSATDTQYF.